Described below is a single T cell receptor beta chain sequence and its context. The CDR3 runs 12 residues. The V and J ends lost 8 bases and 10 bases respectively, with 17 bases between them. Method: immunoSEQ multiplex PCR; TCRdb's copy keeps in-frame clones and lacks some. The table has 250,000 or so clones, around 86% seen once; the top ten hold approximately 10%. The data originate from a study of blood T cell repertoires in COVID-19. As for the study in general: Collection of acute and convalescent COVID-19 samples took place in the United States, Italy and Spain. PBMCs, B-cell-depleted T cells, or T cells were the source of the cDNA or gDNA that made up the material.

J is TRBJ1-1 and V is TRBV12-3 or TRBV12-4; a possible D gene is TRBD1 (6 bases). This receptor was identified in a man aged 40-55 years with active or convalescent COVID-19. What was sequenced was peripheral blood. Here the CDR3 reads CASLTGHLGAFF. CDR3 DNA sequence: TGTGCCAGCCTTACGGGACATCTTGGAGCTTTCTTT.